These 10 T cell receptor beta chains share one sample of origin, sequenced in a study of blood T cell repertoires in COVID-19. Profiling relied on immunoSEQ multiplex PCR, and the TCRdb table lists in-frame clones only, not all of them. The repertoire has about 63,000 clones, roughly 85% of them found once; the top ten carry about 5%. The sample taken for sequencing was peripheral blood. These receptors all come from a human donor in a cohort sampled during active COVID-19.

The chain couples TRBV6-4 to TRBJ1-2; 7 nucleotides line up with TRBD1. Germline CDR1 and CDR2: MRHNA and SNTAGT. This CDR3 region has 15 residues. Trimming cost V 0 bases and J 8 bases; bases outside gene matches: 9. CDR3 nucleotides: TGTGCCAGCAGTGACTCGTACAGGGGTAGAGACGGCTACACCTTC. It codes for CASSDSYRGRDGYTF.

The V gene is TRBV9, the J gene TRBJ2-7; the D is unclear. V was clipped by 0 bases and J by 4 bases, with 11 bases between them. This CDR3 comprises 14 residues. Germline V CDR1 and CDR2: SGDLS, YYNGEE. In DNA, the CDR3 is TGTGCCAGCAGCGTAGAATTGGCTTCTTACGAGCAGTACTTC. Its translation is CASSVELASYEQYF.

V is TRBV3-1 (or the pseudogene TRBV3-2) and J is TRBJ2-7, with 7 bases aligning to TRBD1. CDR1 is LGHDT and CDR2 is YNNKEL in the germline V gene (reference sequence). This CDR3 is built from 15 residues. The trim removed 1 base at V and 2 bases at J, leaving 5 bases unmatched. This chain's CDR3 is CASSQVGGGPYEQYF. For the CDR3, the DNA is TGTGCCAGCAGCCAAGTAGGGGGCGGCCCCTACGAGCAGTACTTC.

The rearrangement uses TRBV30 and TRBJ2-5; 8 bases match TRBD2. Germline V gene lookup returns CDR1 GTSNPN and CDR2 SVGIG (reference sequence). Losses at the gene ends were 5 bases for V and 3 bases for J; bases not matched to a gene: 11. The CDR3 is made up of 15 amino acids. For the CDR3, the DNA is TGTGCCTGGGCCCCGCTAGCGGGCTTAGAAGAGACCCAGTACTTC. The encoded protein is CAWAPLAGLEETQYF.

This clone was seen a single time. CDR3 sequence: CASSQGFQRQETQYF. The DNA of the CDR3 is TGTGCCAGCAGCCAAGGGTTTCAGCGTCAAGAGACCCAGTACTTC. The gene calls are TRBV14 and TRBJ2-5, with no clear D. Germline loops: CDR1 SGHDN, CDR2 FVKESK. Trimming cost V 1 base and J 2 bases, with 11 bases left between them. The CDR3 has 15 amino acids.

The V gene is TRBV6-5, the J gene TRBJ2-7; 10 bases align to TRBD1. V shed 7 bases, J shed 7 bases, and the junction held 4 bases outside the gene matches. The CDR3 has 12 residues. Germline lookup yields CDR1 MNHEY and CDR2 SVGAGI. In DNA form, the CDR3 reads TGTGCCAGCATGGACAGGGGGTGGGAGCAGTACTTC. Translation: CASMDRGWEQYF.

The V and J genes are TRBV5-6 and TRBJ2-2, with 12 bases aligning to TRBD2. Germline values: CDR1 SGHDT, CDR2 YYEEEE. The CDR3 has 16 residues. Trimming cost V 4 bases and J 6 bases; bases outside gene matches: 7. CDR3 protein: CASSRRTSGRSGELFF. CDR3 bases: TGTGCCAGCAGCCGCCGAACTAGCGGGAGGTCCGGGGAGCTGTTTTTT.

The V call is TRBV29-1, the J call TRBJ2-1; TRBD2 matches at 13 bases. The germline V gene has CDR1 SQVTM and CDR2 ANQGSEA. V was pared by 6 bases and J by 0 bases, with 5 bases of the junction left unmatched. CDR3 length equals 16 residues. In DNA form, the CDR3 reads TGCAGCGTCGTGACTAGCGGGAGGCGCTCCTACAATGAGCAGTTCTTC. This codes for CSVVTSGRRSYNEQFF.

J is TRBJ1-1 and V is TRBV18; tentative D call: TRBD1 (5 bases). This CDR3 spans 20 amino acids. Germline V CDR1 and CDR2: KGHSH, LQKENI. V was shortened by 4 bases and J by 4 bases, with 31 bases between the two germline ends. The CDR3 sequence is CASSLRQNIQSGSTVTEAFF. CDR3 sequence (DNA): TGTGCCAGCTCACTCCGACAAAATATACAGTCAGGGTCGACGGTCACTGAAGCTTTCTTT. Full variable domain (rest looked up from reference TRBV18 and TRBJ1-1): NAGVMQNPRHLVRRRGQEARLRCSPMKGHSHVYWYRQLPEEGLKFMVYLQKENIIDESGMPKERFSAEFPKEGPSILRIQQVVRGDSAAYFCASSLRQNIQSGSTVTEAFFGQGTRLTVV.

The chain employs TRBV5-1 and TRBJ2-1, with D unresolved. The CDR3 totals 14 residues. The V end was cut by 7 bases, the J end by 0 bases, with 11 bases between. In germline, CDR1 is SGHRS, CDR2 YFSETQ. The CDR3 reads CASAFSSSYNEQFF. In nucleotides, the CDR3 is TGCGCCAGCGCCTTCTCGAGCTCCTACAATGAGCAGTTCTTC.